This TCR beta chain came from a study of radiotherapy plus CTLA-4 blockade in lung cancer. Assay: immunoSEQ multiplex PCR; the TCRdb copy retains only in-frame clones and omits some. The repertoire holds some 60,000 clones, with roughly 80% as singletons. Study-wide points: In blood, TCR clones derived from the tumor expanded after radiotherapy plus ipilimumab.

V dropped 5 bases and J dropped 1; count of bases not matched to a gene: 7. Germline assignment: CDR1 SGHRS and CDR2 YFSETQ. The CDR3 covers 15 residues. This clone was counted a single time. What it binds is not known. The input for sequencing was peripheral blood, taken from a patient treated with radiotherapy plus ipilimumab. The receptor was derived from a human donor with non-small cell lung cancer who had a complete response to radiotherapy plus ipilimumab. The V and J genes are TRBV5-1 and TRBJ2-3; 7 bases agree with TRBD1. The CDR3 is CASREGGFGTDTQYF. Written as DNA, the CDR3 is TGCGCCAGCAGGGAAGGGGGCTTCGGCACAGATACGCAGTATTTT.